This TCR beta chain was identified during a study of T cells in tumors after PD-1 blockade. The wider study: Prior checkpoint blockade, systemic immunosuppressant use, or anti-cancer therapy within 4 weeks excluded patients. Patients received pembrolizumab 200 mg every 3 weeks or cemiplimab 350 mg every 2 weeks.

TCRdb's copy holds only in-frame clones and misses some; the assay was immunoSEQ multiplex PCR. The data contain 60,000 to 65,000 clones, 74% of them singletons. This CDR3 is 13 amino acids long. Trimming stripped 1 base from V and 5 bases from J, with 9 bases between. Germline CDR1 SGHKS, CDR2 YYEKEE (reference sequence). This TCR was sampled from a human donor with basal cell carcinoma. The chain combines TRBV5-5 with TRBJ1-1; D not certain. The sequenced sample was PBMCs, obtained after anti-PD-1 treatment. CDR3 region: CASSLQQRTEAFF. The CDR3 DNA sequence: TGTGCCAGCAGCTTGCAACAGAGAACTGAAGCTTTCTTT.